The 8 T cell receptor beta chains in this list originate from one sample, sequenced in a study of neurological immune-mediated disorders. TCRdb called the 5' RACE reads again in MiXCR, with one record for every CDR3 protein. Here the sample spans around 21,000 distinct CDR3 sequences, around 7.6% being singletons. The sample was CD8+ T cells from blood. The receptors derive from a woman aged 25 to 39 with HTLV-1-associated myelopathy (HAM/TSP).

This clonotype occurred many times. The chain employs TRBV6-5 and TRBJ2-1; D ambiguous. V was pared by 6 bases and J by 6 bases, with 18 bases between. The CDR3 contains 15 residues. Germline V gene lookup returns CDR1 MNHEY and CDR2 SVGAGI. The CDR3 region is CASSPPALPLNEQFF. The CDR3 nucleotides read TGTGCCAGCAGCCCACCCGCCCTGCCCCTCAATGAGCAGTTCTTC.

This clonotype was seen a handful of times. The chain employs TRBV10-1 and TRBJ1-4; maybe TRBD1 (5 bases). This CDR3 comprises 12 residues. The germline V gene encodes CDR1 WNHNN and CDR2 SYGVQD (reference sequence). Deletions cut 3 bases from V and 11 bases from J, with 10 bases between. The CDR3 DNA reads TGCGCCAGCAGTGATCACGCAGGGAAACTGTTTTTT. Encoded protein: CASSDHAGKLFF.

At least ten counts were recorded for this clonotype. This rearrangement joins TRBV27 to TRBJ1-2; possibly TRBD1 for D (5 bases). Germline CDR1 and CDR2: MNHEY and SMNVEV (reference sequence). V lost 7 bases to trimming and J lost 6 bases, with 18 bases between them. The CDR3 contains 14 residues. The CDR3 sequence: CASTPGGGSDGYTF. The CDR3 DNA reads as TGTGCCAGCACTCCCGGTGGGGGATCTGATGGCTACACCTTC.

On this clonotype itself: A much larger clone differs from this one at a single base, so this may be a read error. V and J are TRBV3-1 and TRBJ2-7; D unresolved. The CDR3 is 13 amino acids. V dropped 5 bases and J dropped 0 bases, with 8 bases sitting between them. Germline lookup yields CDR1 LGHDT and CDR2 YNNKEL (reference sequence). The CDR3 DNA reads TGTGCCAGCAGCTTCTCGGGCTCCTACGAGCAGTACTTC. It yields the protein CASSFSGSYEQYF.

This clonotype was counted at least ten times. The rearrangement uses TRBV20-1 and TRBJ2-1; 8 nucleotides agree with TRBD2. The germline V gene has CDR1 DFQATT and CDR2 SNEGSKA (reference sequence). V trimming: 0 bases; J trimming: 4 bases; junction bases outside the gene matches: 2. The CDR3 has 14 residues. The CDR3 region has the DNA TGCAGTGCTAGAGATCCGGGGGGGTACAATGAGCAGTTCTTC. This sequence encodes CSARDPGGYNEQFF.

This clonotype was seen many times. The chain has TRBV7-3 and TRBJ2-2; D tentatively reads TRBD1 or TRBD2 (6 bases each). V was cut by 5 bases and J by 5 bases, with 12 bases left in between. CDR3 length: 14 residues. The germline gives CDR1 SGHTA, CDR2 FQGTGA. The DNA for the CDR3 is TGTGCCAGCAGCGTAATAGGGGGGACCGGGGAGCTGTTTTTT. It translates to CASSVIGGTGELFF.

This clonotype was observed at least ten times. The genes are TRBV29-1 and TRBJ2-1; 10 bases are a match to TRBD2. CDR1 is SQVTM and CDR2 is ANQGSEA in the germline V gene. The CDR3 is 14 residues long. J gave up 7 bases and V 7 bases, and 10 bases lay outside the gene matches. The CDR3 sequence is CSDSGGALGNEQFF. DNA of the CDR3: TGCAGCGACAGCGGGGGGGCTTTGGGAAATGAGCAGTTCTTC.

This clonotype appeared many times. The V call is TRBV20-1, the J call TRBJ2-7, with 10 nucleotides matching TRBD1. J lost 3 bases, V lost 3 bases, and 2 bases had no gene match. From germline, CDR1 is DFQATT and CDR2 SNEGSKA (reference sequence). The CDR3 spans 13 residues. For the CDR3, the DNA is TGCAGTGCTAGCGGACAGGGGGACTACGAGCAGTACTTC. It yields the protein CSASGQGDYEQYF.